The present T cell receptor beta chain was sequenced within a study of T-cell reconstitution after alpha-beta-depleted transplantation in children. The TCRbeta library incorporated unique molecular identifiers. Via MiXCR, TCRdb re-called the PCR reads, giving one row per CDR3 protein. The sample carries about 980,000 distinct CDR3 sequences, roughly 31% recorded once. The study, taken as a whole, reports: Fresh T-cell production supplied most of the T-cell counts and diversity seen one year after transplant. As was reported, about two months after transplant, alpha-beta T cells came from several hundred expanded graft clones. For some patients, TCRbeta diversity was high at day 60 because of recipient T cells and thymic progenitors that survived.

In its sample, this clonotype was seen a few times. Its antigen is currently unknown. Germline-derived CDR1 and CDR2 are MNHNS and SASEGT. The CDR3 consists of 13 residues. V lost 2 bases and J lost 6, with 10 bases in between. The sequences come from PBMCs, mostly from graft donor cells, collected 360 days after TCRalphabeta/CD19-depleted stem cell transplant. This clonotype was obtained from a boy in the first two years of life who had a stem cell transplant for SCID, so the T cells may come from the graft donor. V gene TRBV6-1 combines with J gene TRBJ2-5, with a tentative D call TRBD2 (5 bases). This CDR3 reads CASSEWTAQTQYF. The CDR3 DNA reads TGTGCCAGCAGTGAATGGACTGCCCAGACCCAGTACTTC.